Below, 24 T cell receptor beta chains from the same sample are listed, as sequenced in a study of technical replicates of blood from a handful of donors. This table comes from immunoSEQ multiplex PCR, and its TCRdb copy is limited to in-frame clones, with some not included. The sample has 75,000 to 95,000 clones, around nine tenths seen once. Sequencing was done on a sample of T cells isolated from PBMCs. The receptors originated from a human donor in good health.

In this sample, this clone turned up a few times. This chain uses TRBV4-1 with TRBJ2-1, with 14 nucleotides matching TRBD2. The CDR3 runs 16 residues. V was pared by 3 bases and J by 9 bases, with 7 bases of the junction left unmatched. CDR1 is MGHRA, CDR2 YSYEKL, per germline. CDR3 nucleotide sequence: TGCGCCAGCAGCCAGTTCGGGACTAGCGGGAGCGGTGAGCAGTTCTTC. This sequence encodes CASSQFGTSGSGEQFF.

This chain joins TRBV5-4 and TRBJ2-2; tentative D call: TRBD1 (5 bases). CDR1 and CDR2 (germline): SGHNT, YYREEE (reference sequence). The germline V and J ends were trimmed by 0 bases and 6 bases, with 12 bases remaining between them. The CDR3 runs 15 residues. The CDR3 coding sequence is TGTGCCAGCAGCTTGGGGGGCGCTAAAGCCGGGGAGCTGTTTTTT. Translating gives CASSLGGAKAGELFF.

J is TRBJ1-1 and V is TRBV10-3; 8 bases align to TRBD1. V lost 7 bases and J lost 4; bases outside the gene matches: 5. CDR3 length: 13 residues. Germline V gene data show CDR1 as ENHRY and CDR2 as SYGVKD. In DNA, the CDR3 is TGTGCCATCAACGATGACAGGGGCACTGAAGCTTTCTTT. This translates into CAINDDRGTEAFF.

This rearrangement joins TRBV7-2 to TRBJ1-1; D is ambiguous. Germline V lookup: CDR1 SGHTA, CDR2 FQGNSA. The length of the CDR3 is 13 residues. V was shortened by 2 bases and J by 0 bases, with 4 bases between the two germline ends. CDR3 bases: TGTGCCAGCAGCTTATTCATGAACACTGAAGCTTTCTTT. It specifies CASSLFMNTEAFF.

The V and J genes are TRBV29-1 and TRBJ1-2; 7 nucleotides agree with TRBD1. The trim removed 5 bases at V and 3 bases at J, leaving 3 bases unmatched. The CDR3 runs 12 residues. CDR1 SQVTM and CDR2 ANQGSEA come from the germline V gene. The CDR3: CSVTGTDYGYTF. In DNA, the CDR3 is TGCAGCGTTACCGGGACAGACTATGGCTACACCTTC.

The V call is TRBV7-9, the J call TRBJ1-6, with TRBD1 identical over 8 bases. Trimming cost V 5 bases and J 2 bases; bases outside gene matches: 2. The CDR3 extends over 15 amino acids. CDR1 is SEHNR, CDR2 FQNEAQ, per germline (reference sequence). CDR3 protein: CASSRTGTYNSPLHF. In nucleotides, the CDR3 is TGTGCCAGCAGCAGGACAGGGACCTATAATTCACCCCTCCACTTT.

The rearrangement links TRBV4-1 to TRBJ2-5, with D perhaps TRBD1 (7 bases). The length of the CDR3 is 17 residues. Trimming pared 0 bases from V and 4 bases from J, leaving 18 bases between. Germline CDR1 reads MGHRA; CDR2 reads YSYEKL. This chain's CDR3 is CASSQDAGGSHRETQYF. The CDR3 DNA reads as TGCGCCAGCAGCCAAGATGCAGGGGGGTCACATAGAGAGACCCAGTACTTC.

This chain links TRBV30 with TRBJ1-3; the match to TRBD1 covers 9 bases. Germline V gene lookup returns CDR1 GTSNPN and CDR2 SVGIG (reference sequence). The V segment lost 6 bases and the J segment 0 bases; nucleotides outside the gene matches: 6. The CDR3 runs 15 residues. CDR3 residues: CACRTGATSGNTIYF. The CDR3 region has the DNA TGTGCCTGTAGGACAGGGGCTACCTCTGGAAACACCATATATTTT.

Only a few counts were recorded for this clone. V usage is TRBV19 and J usage is TRBJ1-2, with 7 nucleotides matching TRBD1. V shed 3 bases, J shed 4 bases, and the junction held 5 bases outside the gene matches. The CDR3 covers 14 residues. The germline V gene encodes CDR1 LNHDA and CDR2 SQIVND (reference sequence). CDR3 loop: CASSILGTVYGYTF. The CDR3 DNA is TGTGCCAGTAGTATTCTCGGGACAGTCTATGGCTACACCTTC.

The chain carries TRBV12-2 and TRBJ1-5; the listed D gene, TRBD1, was not tested against the DNA. TRBV12-2 counts as a pseudogene. There are 17 residues in the CDR3. CDR3 sequence: CASRLDSQGRRPSPQHF. CDR3 bases: TGTGCAAGTCGCTTAGACTCACAGGGGCGCCGCCCCAGCCCACAGCATTTT.

V is TRBV5-1 and J is TRBJ2-3; 9 nucleotides match TRBD2. The CDR3 is 16 amino acids. Looked up from germline, CDR1 is SGHRS and CDR2 is YFSETQ. Unmatched junction bases numbered 3, after V lost 1 base and J lost 0 bases. The CDR3 nucleotides read TGCGCCAGCAGCTTGTTAGCGGGGGCTAGCACAGATACGCAGTATTTT. Protein: CASSLLAGASTDTQYF.

This clone was observed once. The V and J genes are TRBV2 and TRBJ1-1; possibly TRBD1 for D (6 bases). This CDR3 contains 15 residues. Germline lookup yields CDR1 SNHLY and CDR2 FYNNEI. Trimming removed 11 bases from V and 4 bases from J, with 23 bases in between. In nucleotides, the CDR3 is TGTGCCGGACAAGAACAGGGTCAATTCGGCACTGAAGCTTTCTTT. Protein product: CAGQEQGQFGTEAFF.

The chain is built from TRBV18 and TRBJ1-3; D perhaps matches TRBD1 (5 bases). The CDR3 is 13 amino acids. Trimming stripped 2 bases from V and 8 bases from J, with 10 bases between. CDR1 and CDR2 from the germline V gene are KGHSH and LQKENI. The chain's CDR3 is CASSPAGLDTIYF. The DNA of the CDR3 is TGTGCCAGCTCACCAGCGGGGCTGGACACCATATATTTT.

The chain carries TRBV6-5 and TRBJ2-1; unclear D gene. Germline V gene lookup returns CDR1 MNHEY and CDR2 SVGAGI. Trimming pared 4 bases from V and 3 bases from J, leaving 13 bases between. This CDR3 contains 15 residues. CDR3 coding DNA: TGTGCCAGCAGTTTGGGTCCTACTAACTACAATGAGCAGTTCTTC. Translating it yields CASSLGPTNYNEQFF.

This chain links TRBV7-2 with TRBJ2-3; weak D call: TRBD2 (5 bases). The germline gives CDR1 SGHTA, CDR2 FQGNSA. V dropped 2 bases and J dropped 0 bases, with 9 bases sitting between them. The CDR3 is 15 amino acids. The DNA of the CDR3 is TGTGCCAGCAGCTTAAGCGGAACTAGCACAGATACGCAGTATTTT. Amino acids: CASSLSGTSTDTQYF.

The chain employs TRBV27 and TRBJ1-5, with TRBD1 identical over 8 bases. Looked up from germline, CDR1 is MNHEY and CDR2 is SMNVEV (reference sequence). Trimming removed 6 bases from V and 5 bases from J; junction bases left unmatched: 6. CDR3 size: 14 residues. CDR3 nucleotides: TGTGCCAGCAGCCCCGGGACAGGAGATCAGCCCCAGCATTTT. It codes for CASSPGTGDQPQHF.

The chain has TRBV16 and TRBJ1-2; unclear D gene. Germline CDR1 KGHSY, CDR2 FQNENV. The V and J ends lost 0 bases and 2 bases respectively, with 10 bases between them. The CDR3 contains 15 residues. The CDR3 region is CASSQSVTGNYGYTF. As DNA, the CDR3 is TGTGCCAGCAGCCAATCGGTTACGGGAAACTATGGCTACACCTTC.

The chain employs TRBV5-8 and TRBJ1-2; 9 bases align to TRBD1. J lost 6 bases, V lost 3 bases, and 6 bases had no gene match. The CDR3 sequence is 14 residues long. Per the germline V gene, CDR1 is SGHTS and CDR2 is YDEGEE. As DNA, the CDR3 is TGTGCCAGCAGCTGGGGGGACAGGGCCAATGGCTACACCTTC. Protein: CASSWGDRANGYTF.

V gene TRBV30 combines with J gene TRBJ1-6, with 8 bases aligning to TRBD1. The germline V gene encodes CDR1 GTSNPN and CDR2 SVGIG (reference sequence). V was pared by 3 bases and J by 5 bases, with 6 bases of the junction left unmatched. This CDR3 region has 15 residues. The CDR3 loop reads CAWRLTGAHNSPLHF. As DNA, the CDR3 is TGTGCCTGGAGGCTGACAGGGGCCCATAATTCACCCCTCCACTTT.

V gene TRBV5-1 combines with J gene TRBJ1-4; D possibly corresponds to TRBD1 (6 bases). V was clipped by 4 bases and J by 5 bases, with 15 bases between them. Germline V CDR1 and CDR2: SGHRS, YFSETQ. This CDR3 region has 15 residues. The CDR3 here is CASSPRGAYNEKLFF. The CDR3 DNA reads TGCGCCAGCAGCCCTCGGGGGGCCTACAATGAAAAACTGTTTTTT.

The genes are TRBV30 and TRBJ1-2; unclear D gene. The V and J ends lost 2 bases and 7 bases respectively, with 17 bases between them. The CDR3 length is 14 residues. Germline CDR1 reads GTSNPN; CDR2 reads SVGIG (reference sequence). The CDR3: CAWSSPDGNLGYTF. The CDR3 DNA sequence: TGTGCCTGGAGTTCTCCGGACGGGAATCTTGGCTACACCTTC.

This clone came up once. The rearrangement uses TRBV5-1 and TRBJ1-6; D might be TRBD1 (5 bases). The V end lost 4 bases, the J end lost 11 bases, and 10 bases lay between the germline ends. The V gene's germline CDR1 is SGHRS and CDR2 YFSETQ. The CDR3 is 12 residues long. The CDR3 coding sequence is TGCGCCAGCAGCGTAAACAGGCCACCCCTCCACTTT. Its translation is CASSVNRPPLHF. Full variable domain (outside the CDR3, taken from reference TRBV5-1 and TRBJ1-6): KAGVTQTPRYLIKTRGQQVTLSCSPISGHRSVSWYQQTPGQGLQFLFEYFSETQRNKGNFPGRFSGRQFSNSRSEMNVSTLELGDSALYLCASSVNRPPLHFGNGTRLTVT.

The chain joins TRBV28 to TRBJ2-1; 13 nucleotides align to TRBD2. Unmatched junction bases numbered 5, after V lost 6 bases and J lost 0 bases. Germline assignment: CDR1 MDHEN and CDR2 SYDVKM. The CDR3 runs to 17 residues. In DNA form, the CDR3 reads TGTGCCAGCAGCTATGGGACTAGCGGGACCTCCTACAATGAGCAGTTCTTC. Amino acid sequence: CASSYGTSGTSYNEQFF.

This clone was picked up one time. The V and J genes are TRBV12-5 and TRBJ1-6, with 9 bases fitting TRBD1. Germline CDR1 is LGHNT and CDR2 is FRNRAP. After removal of 5 bases from V and 6 bases from J, the junction contained 11 bases not matched to a gene. CDR3 size: 17 residues. The CDR3 nucleotides are TGTGCTAGTGGTATCCGGACAGGGGATGGCACTAATTCACCCCTCCACTTT. Protein sequence: CASGIRTGDGTNSPLHF. The full variable domain, with the rest looked up from reference TRBV12-5 and TRBJ1-6, is DARVTQTPRHKVTEMGQEVTMRCQPILGHNTVFWYRQTMMQGLELLAYFRNRAPLDDSGMPKDRFSAEMPDATLATLKIQPSEPRDSAVYFCASGIRTGDGTNSPLHFGNGTRLTVT.